The clone carrying this TCR beta chain was observed a handful of times. Antigen: not known. CDR1 is KGHSH and CDR2 is LQKENI in the germline V gene. Germline trimming cut 5 bases from V and 9 bases from J; bases unmatched to any gene: 7. CDR3 length: 13 amino acids. The sample comes from a study of cytomegalovirus exposure and HLA in healthy donors. Whole-study findings and limits: Accurate HLA-A and HLA-B prediction from TCR beta sequences was reported for most subjects.

Researchers ran the PCR with 60 Vbeta and 13 Jbeta primers. TCRdb keeps only in-frame clones here, not all; method: immunoSEQ multiplex PCR. The sample contains some 130,000 clones, around 80% of which appear only once. At the time of sampling, donors were nominally healthy, though unrecorded immune exposures were likely. The chain carries TRBV18 and TRBJ2-7; 10 positions agree with TRBD2. Input material: PBMCs. The TCR comes from a woman in her 50s in good health and CMV-seronegative. The CDR3 protein is CASSSGTSEAQYF. The CDR3 coding sequence is TGTGCCAGCTCATCCGGGACTAGCGAGGCGCAGTACTTC.